The sequence of this TCR beta chain was determined in a study of T cell responses to AZD1222 COVID-19 vaccine. Study-wide points: Repertoires were collected only later (after the peak T cell response had occurred). Clonal diversity was possibly underestimated, and the donors were mostly white British, with more females. Among spike-specific TCRs, nearly half reportedly target unmutated variant regions. An increase in Spike-specific TCR breadth and depth was observed after two AZD1222 doses.

Repertoires were generated with immunoSEQ multiplex PCR, while TCRdb's copy carries only in-frame clones and drops some. The table shows tens of thousands of clones, with about 90% occurring only once. As regards this clone: Its cognate antigen is unknown.

This specimen was peripheral blood, taken on day 0 of MenACWY control vaccination. This clonotype was sampled from an adult in good health.

The CDR3 spells CASSDLQGTPRGQPQHF. CDR3 nucleotides: TGTGCCAGCAGTGACTTACAGGGGACCCCCCGGGGTCAGCCCCAGCATTTT. V is TRBV6-1 and J is TRBJ1-5, with 7 bases matching TRBD1. Trimming took 3 bases from V and 6 from J; bases not matched to a gene: 14. The CDR3 length is 17 residues. Germline assignment: CDR1 MNHNS and CDR2 SASEGT.